One and the same sample provided the 11 T cell receptor beta chains below, sequenced in a study of shared clonotypes between healthy human individuals (TCRdb year 2020). CD8 naive samples were CD45RO-negative cells positively selected for CCR7, giving a CD45RA+CCR7+ population that excluded TemRA cells. The library was made by the immunoSEQ multiplex PCR assay. What TCRdb holds here is the immuneACCESS table cut down to in-frame rearrangements. Part of the clones is not present; checked against another copy, under half of the missing clones reflect an unresolved V gene, and the others are unexplained. The sample profile shows 2 million to 2.5 million clones; approximately 94% of them were found once. The ten biggest clones cover roughly 1% of the sample. Sequenced sample: naive CD8+ T cells sorted from blood. The intended sense of this specimen's cell subset or site label: CD45RA+CCR7+. The receptor source for this set is a man between 18 and 29 years old in good health.

This chain connects TRBV18 to TRBJ2-3, with D perhaps matching TRBD1 (5 bases). Germline CDR1 is KGHSH and CDR2 is LQKENI. The V end lost 3 bases, the J end lost 1 base, and 8 bases lay between the germline ends. The CDR3 length is 14 residues. The CDR3 region is CASSPQGGTDTQYF. In nucleotides, the CDR3 is TGTGCCAGCTCACCTCAAGGGGGCACAGATACGCAGTATTTT.

The rearrangement uses TRBV7-9 and TRBJ2-1; either TRBD1 or TRBD2 may fit D (5 bases each). Germline V gene sequence: CDR1 SEHNR, CDR2 FQNEAQ (reference sequence). The CDR3 is made up of 15 amino acids. Trimming shortened V by 0 bases and J by 12 bases, and 18 bases separated the two germline ends. CDR3 bases: TGTGCCAGCAGCTTAGCGGGGCAGGGACGCATCGGGCAGTTCTTC. Its protein product is CASSLAGQGRIGQFF.

This rearrangement joins TRBV10-2 to TRBJ2-5, with 9 bases aligning to TRBD1. V lost 10 bases to trimming and J lost 5 bases; unmatched junction nucleotides: 11. The length of the CDR3 is 14 residues. Germline lookup yields CDR1 WSHSY and CDR2 SAAADI. The CDR3 sequence is CATIEGTGRETQYF. CDR3 sequence (DNA): TGCGCCACCATAGAGGGGACAGGGAGGGAGACCCAGTACTTC.

V gene TRBV7-9 combines with J gene TRBJ2-1; 8 nucleotides line up with TRBD1. CDR3 size: 16 residues. V lost 5 bases to trimming and J lost 4 bases; unmatched junction nucleotides: 10. CDR1 is SEHNR, CDR2 FQNEAQ, per germline (reference sequence). The CDR3, as DNA: TGTGCCAGCAGCCCAGGACAGGGTGGCAGATACAATGAGCAGTTCTTC. Its translation is CASSPGQGGRYNEQFF.

The DNA for the CDR3 is TGTGCCAGCAGCCCTCGTGGAGCGGCGAACACCGGGGAGCTGTTTTTT. It codes for CASSPRGAANTGELFF. The chain has TRBV7-9 and TRBJ2-2, with TRBD2 as a possible D gene (5 bases). This CDR3 has 16 residues. Trimming took 5 bases from V and 0 from J, leaving 13 bases between them. In germline, CDR1 is SEHNR, CDR2 FQNEAQ (reference sequence).

The table lists this clone with a count of one. The rearrangement uses TRBV14 and TRBJ2-7, with 12 bases aligning to TRBD2. The CDR3 has 16 residues. Germline CDR1 is SGHDN and CDR2 is FVKESK. V shed 1 base, J shed 5 bases, and the junction held 6 bases outside the gene matches. CDR3 region: CASSQGLAGASHEQYF. Written as DNA, the CDR3 is TGTGCCAGCAGCCAAGGACTAGCGGGAGCTTCCCACGAGCAGTACTTC.

The chain couples TRBV4-1 to TRBJ2-7; 10 bases match TRBD1. This CDR3 region has 17 residues. Trimming cost V 2 bases and J 2 bases; bases outside gene matches: 9. CDR1 is MGHRA and CDR2 is YSYEKL in the germline V gene. The CDR3 here is CASSQSRPGQGTYEQYF. CDR3 nucleotide sequence: TGCGCCAGCAGCCAATCCCGGCCGGGACAGGGGACCTACGAGCAGTACTTC.

This clone appeared once. The sample carries other DNA sequences with the same CDR3. The CDR3 sequence is CASSPGTSGRGDTQYF. The CDR3 nucleotides read TGTGCCAGCAGCCCCGGGACTAGCGGGAGGGGAGATACGCAGTATTTT. V and J are TRBV27 and TRBJ2-3; 16 nucleotides match TRBD2. This CDR3 comprises 16 residues. After removal of 6 bases from V and 5 bases from J, the junction contained 5 bases not matched to a gene. Germline loops: CDR1 MNHEY, CDR2 SMNVEV (reference sequence).

The chain uses TRBV4-1 and TRBJ2-7; 11 nucleotides align to TRBD1. This CDR3 spans 17 amino acids. With 3 bases clipped from V and 2 bases from J, the junction kept 9 bases outside the gene matches. CDR1 and CDR2 (germline): MGHRA, YSYEKL. The CDR3 DNA sequence: TGCGCCAGCAGCCAGCTCTCCGGGACAGGGGGAACCTACGAGCAGTACTTC. Translated: CASSQLSGTGGTYEQYF.

The genes are TRBV7-9 and TRBJ1-2, with D maybe TRBD1 (6 bases). The CDR3 covers 13 residues. Germline assignment: CDR1 SEHNR and CDR2 FQNEAQ (reference sequence). Trimming pared 3 bases from V and 5 bases from J, leaving 10 bases between. The CDR3 coding sequence is TGTGCCAGCAGCTTCCGGGACAAATATGGCTACACCTTC. Amino acid sequence: CASSFRDKYGYTF.

This chain connects TRBV19 to TRBJ2-1; no clear D gene. Per the germline V gene, CDR1 is LNHDA and CDR2 is SQIVND (reference sequence). The V end lost 4 bases, the J end lost 3 bases, and 7 bases lay between the germline ends. The length of the CDR3 is 13 residues. CDR3 nucleotide sequence: TGTGCCAGTAGTAAGACGGACTACAATGAGCAGTTCTTC. Its protein product is CASSKTDYNEQFF.